The next 29 T cell receptor beta chains were all read from a single sample in a study of HIV-infected children after antiretroviral therapy interruption. The sample's treatment: PENTA 11 planned treatment interruption arm or continuous ART arm. RNA-based 3' RACE libraries used unique molecular identifiers. TCRdb ran MiXCR on the 3' RACE reads and lists one entry per CDR3 protein. Among under 50,000 distinct CDR3 sequences listed, 4.3% were seen once. The sequencing used CD45RA+ CD4+ T cells from PBMCs, pooled from several time points, collected from a donor given antiretroviral therapy, either interrupted or continuous. Specified subset: naive CD4+ CD45RA+ CD45RO- T cells. The source is a pool of human donors with HIV.

This clonotype was seen only a few times. This sequence joins TRBV5-1 and TRBJ2-2; maybe TRBD2 (5 bases). The CDR3 totals 13 residues. V dropped 2 bases and J dropped 4 bases, with 6 bases sitting between them. The germline V gene has CDR1 SGHRS and CDR2 YFSETQ. CDR3 region: CASSFRGTGELFF. In DNA, the CDR3 is TGCGCCAGCAGCTTCCGGGGCACCGGGGAGCTGTTTTTT.

This clonotype was seen at least ten times. The chain is built from TRBV2 and TRBJ2-1; TRBD2 agrees at 9 bases. V shed 4 bases, J shed 2 bases, and the junction held 6 bases outside the gene matches. CDR1 and CDR2 (germline): SNHLY, FYNNEI. This CDR3 has 16 residues. CDR3 DNA: TGTGCCAGCAGTGGCCTGACTAGCGGAACCTACAATGAGCAGTTCTTC. It specifies CASSGLTSGTYNEQFF.

This clonotype showed up many times. J is TRBJ1-4 and V is TRBV20-1, with D unclear. Trimming left V 0 bases short and J 4 bases short, with 9 bases between. The CDR3 consists of 14 residues. Germline V gives CDR1 DFQATT, CDR2 SNEGSKA (reference sequence). CDR3 amino acids: CSARDLGSNEKLFF. The CDR3 DNA reads as TGCAGTGCTAGAGATCTGGGCAGTAATGAAAAACTGTTTTTT.

In this sample, this clonotype turned up many times. This chain connects TRBV2 to TRBJ2-1; the D is unclear. The germline V and J ends were trimmed by 7 bases and 0 bases, with 7 bases remaining between them. The CDR3 consists of 13 residues. CDR1 and CDR2 from the germline V gene are SNHLY and FYNNEI. CDR3 coding DNA: TGTGCCAGCAACTCGCTCTCCTACAATGAGCAGTTCTTC. Translation: CASNSLSYNEQFF.

This clonotype was counted at least ten times. The J gene is TRBJ2-7, the V gene TRBV12-3 or TRBV12-4, with D possibly matching TRBD1 (6 bases). This CDR3 region has 13 residues. Deletions cut 3 bases from V and 6 bases from J, with 12 bases between. CDR3 amino acids: CASSFWGPGEQYF. CDR3 nucleotides: TGTGCCAGCAGTTTTTGGGGGCCGGGCGAGCAGTACTTC.

The chain recombines TRBV28 with TRBJ1-6, with no clear D. The CDR3 consists of 15 residues. In germline, CDR1 is MDHEN, CDR2 SYDVKM. Trimming took 0 bases from V and 7 from J, leaving 10 bases between them. The CDR3 region has the DNA TGTGCCAGCAGTTTATGGGAGGGTACCAATTCACCCCTCCACTTT. It specifies CASSLWEGTNSPLHF.

This clonotype was detected ten times or more. V gene TRBV12-5 combines with J gene TRBJ2-2; D call uncertain. The CDR3 length is 17 residues. The V end lost 0 bases, the J end lost 1 base, and 12 bases lay between the germline ends. Germline V gene data show CDR1 as LGHNT and CDR2 as FRNRAP. The CDR3 spells CASGLVLRNRNTGELFF. The CDR3 bases are TGTGCTAGTGGTTTGGTATTGAGGAACAGGAACACCGGGGAGCTGTTTTTT.

This clonotype was seen at least ten times. This chain joins TRBV20-1 and TRBJ1-1; weak D call: TRBD1 (5 bases). The germline gives CDR1 DFQATT, CDR2 SNEGSKA (reference sequence). The CDR3 has 13 amino acids. V was cut by 1 base and J by 0 bases, with 6 bases left in between. The CDR3, as DNA: TGCAGTGCTAGAGGACAGTTGAACACTGAAGCTTTCTTT. This sequence encodes CSARGQLNTEAFF.

This clonotype was detected ten times or more. The chain has TRBV3-1 and TRBJ2-7; TRBD2 agrees at 7 bases. Germline-derived CDR1 and CDR2 are LGHDT and YNNKEL (reference sequence). The CDR3 consists of 12 residues. The trim removed 10 bases at V and 1 base at J, leaving 4 bases unmatched. The CDR3 loop is CATGDYSYEQYF. The CDR3 nucleotides are TGTGCCACCGGGGACTATTCCTACGAGCAGTACTTC.

Many counts were recorded for this clonotype. The rearrangement joins TRBV29-1 to TRBJ1-6; D unresolved. This CDR3 spans 13 amino acids. The ends were cut back, 4 bases at V and 3 bases at J, with 7 bases in the middle. CDR1 and CDR2 from the germline V gene are SQVTM and ANQGSEA. The CDR3 bases are TGCAGCGTTGCGTTGGACTATAATTCACCCCTCCACTTT. It translates to CSVALDYNSPLHF.

This clonotype was recorded many times. Here the CDR3 reads CSAQDRPSGNTIYF. CDR3 sequence (DNA): TGCAGTGCCCAGGACAGACCCTCTGGAAACACCATATATTTT. V usage is TRBV20-1 and J usage is TRBJ1-3, with D possibly being TRBD1 (6 bases). CDR1 and CDR2 from the germline V gene are DFQATT and SNEGSKA (reference sequence). The CDR3 length is 14 residues. The germline V and J ends were trimmed by 6 bases and 0 bases, with 12 bases remaining between them.

This clonotype was found many times. The chain carries TRBV12-3 or TRBV12-4 and TRBJ2-3; no firm D call. Between the trimmed V and J ends, which lost 3 bases and 2 bases, there was a span of 6 bases. The CDR3 runs 13 residues. The CDR3 protein is CASSLYSTDTQYF. The CDR3, as DNA: TGTGCCAGCAGTTTGTATTCCACAGATACGCAGTATTTT.

This clonotype was counted ten times or more. The chain joins TRBV20-1 to TRBJ1-1; D uncertain. This CDR3 contains 14 residues. Germline V gene sequence: CDR1 DFQATT, CDR2 SNEGSKA (reference sequence). Trimming left V 4 bases short and J 1 base short, with 13 bases between. CDR3 coding DNA: TGCAGTGCTAACGGTCTTACGGAGAACACTGAAGCTTTCTTT. Its translation: CSANGLTENTEAFF.

Ten or more counts support this clonotype. The chain has TRBV12-3 or TRBV12-4 and TRBJ1-5; 7 nucleotides align to TRBD1. The CDR3 is made up of 13 amino acids. With V trimmed by 10 bases and J by 11 bases, 14 bases remained unmatched. The DNA for the CDR3 is TGTGCCATCGCAGGGGGAGTATCGGGGTCCCAGCATTTT. Translation gives CAIAGGVSGSQHF.

Comments on this clonotype: The conserved phenylalanine or tryptophan normally closing the CDR3 is absent here, so this likely arose from a read error. The chain has TRBV18 and TRBJ2-3, with D possibly matching TRBD1 (6 bases). CDR1 is KGHSH, CDR2 LQKENI, per germline. This CDR3 is built from 14 residues. V was cut by 6 bases and J by 0 bases, with 10 bases left in between. The CDR3 nucleotides are TGTGCCAGCTCCTTCCAGGGGAGCACAGATACGCAGTATTTG. It translates to CASSFQGSTDTQYL.

In its sample, this clonotype was seen many times. This rearrangement joins TRBV20-1 to TRBJ2-3; 8 nucleotides match TRBD2. The CDR3 is made up of 16 amino acids. V trimming: 2 bases; J trimming: 0 bases; junction bases outside the gene matches: 7. Germline V CDR1 and CDR2: DFQATT, SNEGSKA (reference sequence). As DNA, the CDR3 is TGCAGTGCTAGACTCCCCCAGCGGGGGAGCACAGATACGCAGTATTTT. This codes for CSARLPQRGSTDTQYF.

At least ten counts were recorded for this clonotype. The rearrangement joins TRBV11-2 to TRBJ2-6; D gene ambiguous. This CDR3 has 17 residues. The germline V gene encodes CDR1 SGHAT and CDR2 FQNNGV. The V end lost 3 bases, the J end lost 0 bases, and 12 bases lay between the germline ends. Here the CDR3 reads CASSLVPAHSGANVLTF. The CDR3 nucleotides read TGTGCCAGCAGCTTGGTCCCAGCGCACTCTGGGGCCAACGTCCTGACTTTC.

The sample holds a few counts of this clonotype. This may be a read error, as it is one base from a much larger clone. This chain links TRBV2 with TRBJ1-6; D possibly corresponds to TRBD1 (5 bases). This CDR3 has 15 amino acids. The germline CDR1 and CDR2 sequences are SNHLY and FYNNEI. The CDR3 sequence is CASRESGTYNSPLLF. CDR3 bases: TGTGCCAGCAGGGAATCAGGGACCTATAATTCACCCCTCCTCTTT.

The rearrangement joins TRBV18 to TRBJ1-2; D unclear. Trimming pared 6 bases from V and 4 bases from J, leaving 18 bases between. From germline, CDR1 is KGHSH and CDR2 LQKENI. CDR3 length equals 15 residues. The CDR3 nucleotides are TGTGCCAGCTCCCCTGACGTCGCAATCCTCTATGGCTACACCTTC. Protein sequence: CASSPDVAILYGYTF. Drawing the rest from reference TRBV18 and TRBJ1-2, the complete variable domain is NAGVMQNPRHLVRRRGQEARLRCSPMKGHSHVYWYRQLPEEGLKFMVYLQKENIIDESGMPKERFSAEFPKEGPSILRIQQVVRGDSAAYFCASSPDVAILYGYTFGSGTRLTVV.

This clonotype was observed at least ten times. The chain couples TRBV7-9 to TRBJ2-3; the D gene is possibly TRBD2 (7 bases). CDR3 size: 14 residues. The V gene lost 5 bases and the J gene lost 2 bases, with 11 bases spanning the gap. In germline, CDR1 is SEHNR, CDR2 FQNEAQ (reference sequence). Written as DNA, the CDR3 is TGTGCCAGCAGCAAGGGGGGGGTCACAGATACGCAGTATTTT. Its protein is CASSKGGVTDTQYF.

This clonotype showed up many times. The V and J genes are TRBV20-1 and TRBJ2-7; 7 positions match TRBD1. The germline gives CDR1 DFQATT, CDR2 SNEGSKA (reference sequence). The CDR3 loop spans 14 amino acids. With 5 bases clipped from V and 2 bases from J, the junction kept 9 bases outside the gene matches. CDR3 protein: CSAAGTDTTYEQYF. In DNA, the CDR3 is TGCAGTGCTGCCGGGACAGATACGACCTACGAGCAGTACTTC.

This clonotype has at least ten counts. V and J are TRBV19 and TRBJ1-5; no clear D. The CDR3 extends over 16 amino acids. V shed 10 bases and J shed 6 bases, with 25 bases lying between them. The V gene's germline CDR1 is LNHDA and CDR2 SQIVND (reference sequence). Here the CDR3 DNA reads TGTGCCACCCACCCTGGCTGGCTCAGCTGGCTTCAGCCCCAGCATTTT. It translates to CATHPGWLSWLQPQHF.

This clonotype was observed many times. Here the CDR3 reads CASRKDRNYGYTF. For the CDR3, the DNA is TGTGCCAGTAGAAAGGACAGAAACTATGGCTACACCTTC. The V gene is TRBV19, the J gene TRBJ1-2; a weak D match, TRBD1 (6 bases). The CDR3 is 13 amino acids. Trimming cost V 6 bases and J 2 bases, with 10 bases left between them. Germline V gene data show CDR1 as LNHDA and CDR2 as SQIVND (reference sequence).

There are many counts of this clonotype. At one boundary the junction diverges from the germline segment, which might be a read error. The chain links TRBV5-6 to TRBJ2-1; tentatively, D is TRBD2 (5 bases). Per germline, CDR1 SGHDT and CDR2 YYEEEE. This CDR3 has 13 amino acids. In DNA, the CDR3 is TGTGCCAGCAGCTCGGACTCCGACAATGAGCAGTTCTTC. Amino acids: CASSSDSDNEQFF.

On this clonotype: This clone may be a read error of a much larger clone one base away. Without the conserved terminal phenylalanine or tryptophan, this CDR3 likely stems from a read error. V is TRBV29-1 and J is TRBJ1-1; 10 nucleotides align to TRBD1. The CDR3 spans 14 residues. V gave up 6 bases and J gave up 5 bases; unmatched junction bases: 9. Germline CDR1 SQVTM, CDR2 ANQGSEA. CDR3 loop: CSVAGTGVETEAFL. Written as DNA, the CDR3 is TGCAGCGTCGCCGGGACAGGGGTTGAAACTGAAGCTTTCTTA.

This clonotype occurred many times. This rearrangement joins TRBV10-3 to TRBJ1-2; the D is unclear. Trimming removed 4 bases from V and 5 bases from J, with 20 bases in between. CDR3 length: 16 residues. CDR1 and CDR2 (germline): ENHRY, SYGVKD. The CDR3 protein is CAISGQVFDIRYGYTF. For the CDR3, the DNA is TGTGCCATCAGTGGACAAGTGTTTGACATTCGGTATGGCTACACCTTC.

At least ten counts were recorded for this clonotype. The chain joins TRBV11-2 to TRBJ2-7, with a weak D call TRBD1 (6 bases). Trimming stripped 7 bases from V and 0 bases from J, with 13 bases between. Germline lookup yields CDR1 SGHAT and CDR2 FQNNGV. This CDR3 contains 14 residues. As DNA, the CDR3 is TGTGCCAGCACCTCCACGGGACACTCCTACGAGCAGTACTTC. Amino acid sequence: CASTSTGHSYEQYF.

This clonotype was recorded at least ten times. The chain employs TRBV7-8 and TRBJ2-5, with TRBD2 identical over 10 bases. Trimming at V came to 5 bases and at J to 3 bases, leaving 9 bases not matched to a gene. From germline, CDR1 is SGHVS and CDR2 FQNEAQ. This CDR3 is 16 amino acids long. CDR3 protein: CASSPRLAGAKETQYF. For the CDR3, the DNA is TGTGCCAGCAGCCCCCGCCTAGCGGGGGCCAAAGAGACCCAGTACTTC.

This clonotype was detected many times. The chain recombines TRBV6-1 with TRBJ1-1; the D gene is possibly TRBD1 (5 bases). CDR3 length equals 13 residues. Trimming took off 6 bases at V and 1 base at J, with 9 bases between the two ends. Germline V gives CDR1 MNHNS, CDR2 SASEGT. The CDR3 DNA follows: TGTGCCAGCAGACAAACAGGGAACACTGAAGCTTTCTTT. Translated, it gives CASRQTGNTEAFF.